The rows below give T cell receptor beta chains drawn from one sample of a study of T cell changes during pregnancy in multiple sclerosis. Assay: immunoSEQ multiplex PCR; the TCRdb copy retains only in-frame clones and omits some. In the table there are 45,000 to 55,000 clones, almost 95% of which are singletons. This specimen was peripheral blood, taken after pregnancy. The origin of the receptors is a female donor with multiple sclerosis, enrolled in a pregnancy study. Each CDR3 is given with its conserved first and last residue. The order of the fields is J gene, D gene, clone size, V gene, CDR3 protein, CDR3 DNA. A D gene is named only where the DNA matches it firmly. A clone size is listed for some rows: how often the clone was seen (once, few, many), or a class if it is expanded.

j_gene: TRBJ1-1
d_gene: TRBD1
abundance: few
v_gene: TRBV25-1
CDR3aa: CASSNPGTGFQGTEAFF
CDR3nt: TGTGCCAGCAGTAATCCCGGGACAGGGTTCCAAGGCACTGAAGCTTTCTTT

j_gene: TRBJ2-3
d_gene: -
abundance: -
v_gene: TRBV5-4
CDR3aa: CASSFSRATDTQYF
CDR3nt: TGTGCCAGCAGCTTTAGCAGGGCGACAGATACGCAGTATTTT

j_gene: TRBJ1-6
d_gene: TRBD1
abundance: -
v_gene: TRBV7-2
CDR3aa: CASSYQGGSPLHF
CDR3nt: TGTGCCAGCAGCTACCAGGGGGGTTCACCCCTCCACTTT

j_gene: TRBJ2-1
d_gene: -
abundance: -
v_gene: TRBV18
CDR3aa: CASSPNRDENNEQFF
CDR3nt: TGTGCCAGCTCCCCTAACAGGGACGAAAATAATGAGCAGTTCTTC

j_gene: TRBJ1-5
d_gene: TRBD1
abundance: once
v_gene: TRBV7-2
CDR3aa: CASSLYGTADSNQPQHF
CDR3nt: TGTGCCAGCAGCTTATATGGGACAGCGGATAGCAATCAGCCCCAGCATTTT

j_gene: TRBJ1-6
d_gene: TRBD1
abundance: once
v_gene: TRBV25-1
CDR3aa: CASKGFRTGENSPLHF
CDR3nt: TGTGCCAGCAAGGGATTCCGGACAGGGGAGAATTCACCCCTCCACTTT

j_gene: TRBJ2-1
d_gene: -
abundance: -
v_gene: TRBV5-6
CDR3aa: CASSPDLKGKAGYNEQFF
CDR3nt: TGTGCCAGCAGCCCGGACCTGAAGGGGAAAGCAGGCTACAATGAGCAGTTCTTC

j_gene: TRBJ1-1
d_gene: TRBD1
abundance: -
v_gene: TRBV19
CDR3aa: CASSIGDRVNTEAFF
CDR3nt: TGTGCCAGTAGTATAGGGGACAGGGTGAACACTGAAGCTTTCTTT

j_gene: TRBJ2-7
d_gene: TRBD1
abundance: -
v_gene: TRBV11-2
CDR3aa: CASSPSFRGRSSYEQYF
CDR3nt: TGTGCCAGCAGCCCCTCGTTCAGGGGGCGTAGCTCCTACGAGCAGTACTTC

j_gene: TRBJ2-7
d_gene: -
abundance: -
v_gene: TRBV7-9
CDR3aa: CASSLGANWEQYF
CDR3nt: TGTGCCAGCAGCTTAGGGGCGAACTGGGAGCAGTACTTC

j_gene: TRBJ1-1
d_gene: TRBD1
abundance: -
v_gene: TRBV7-8
CDR3aa: CASSFRTGGGTEAFF
CDR3nt: TGTGCCAGCAGCTTCAGAACAGGGGGCGGGACTGAAGCTTTCTTT

j_gene: TRBJ2-2
d_gene: TRBD1
abundance: -
v_gene: TRBV7-2
CDR3aa: CASSLEGQGNRELFF
CDR3nt: TGTGCCAGCAGCTTGGAGGGACAGGGGAACCGGGAGCTGTTTTTT

j_gene: TRBJ1-2
d_gene: TRBD1
abundance: -
v_gene: TRBV2
CDR3aa: CASRGQGKGYGYTF
CDR3nt: TGTGCCAGCAGGGGACAGGGAAAAGGTTATGGCTACACCTTC

j_gene: TRBJ1-1
d_gene: TRBD1
abundance: -
v_gene: TRBV9
CDR3aa: CASSVVQGAEAFF
CDR3nt: TGTGCCAGCAGCGTAGTACAGGGGGCTGAAGCTTTCTTT

j_gene: TRBJ1-1
d_gene: -
abundance: -
v_gene: TRBV4-3
CDR3aa: CASSQLGLPNTEAFF
CDR3nt: TGCGCCAGCAGCCAACTGGGACTCCCGAACACTGAAGCTTTCTTT

j_gene: TRBJ2-7
d_gene: TRBD1
abundance: -
v_gene: TRBV7-8
CDR3aa: CASSLGDRGLFYEQYF
CDR3nt: TGTGCCAGCAGCTTAGGGGACAGGGGCCTTTTCTACGAGCAGTACTTC

j_gene: TRBJ1-3
d_gene: -
abundance: -
v_gene: TRBV7-6
CDR3aa: CASSPRQGIFGNTIYF
CDR3nt: TGTGCCAGCAGCCCGCGCCAGGGGATATTCGGAAACACCATATATTTT

j_gene: TRBJ2-3
d_gene: TRBD2
abundance: -
v_gene: TRBV6-5
CDR3aa: CASSYGTSGAEDTQYF
CDR3nt: TGTGCCAGCAGTTACGGGACTAGCGGGGCGGAAGATACGCAGTATTTT

j_gene: TRBJ1-1
d_gene: -
abundance: -
v_gene: TRBV5-4
CDR3aa: CASSPLGGNMNTEAFF
CDR3nt: TGTGCCAGCAGCCCCCTGGGAGGTAACATGAACACTGAAGCTTTCTTT

j_gene: TRBJ1-2
d_gene: TRBD1
abundance: -
v_gene: TRBV14
CDR3aa: CASSQGSGTAYGYTF
CDR3nt: TGTGCCAGCAGCCAAGGATCCGGGACAGCCTATGGCTACACCTTC

j_gene: TRBJ1-3
d_gene: -
abundance: -
v_gene: TRBV2
CDR3aa: CASTGQGNTIYF
CDR3nt: TGTGCCAGCACAGGGCAGGGAAACACCATATATTTT

j_gene: TRBJ2-7
d_gene: -
abundance: -
v_gene: TRBV7-9
CDR3aa: CASRPTGSLYEQYF
CDR3nt: TGTGCCAGCAGACCCACAGGCTCGCTCTACGAGCAGTACTTC

j_gene: TRBJ2-1
d_gene: -
abundance: once
v_gene: TRBV18
CDR3aa: CASSPLGNEQFF
CDR3nt: TGTGCCAGCTCACCCCTCGGCAATGAGCAGTTCTTC